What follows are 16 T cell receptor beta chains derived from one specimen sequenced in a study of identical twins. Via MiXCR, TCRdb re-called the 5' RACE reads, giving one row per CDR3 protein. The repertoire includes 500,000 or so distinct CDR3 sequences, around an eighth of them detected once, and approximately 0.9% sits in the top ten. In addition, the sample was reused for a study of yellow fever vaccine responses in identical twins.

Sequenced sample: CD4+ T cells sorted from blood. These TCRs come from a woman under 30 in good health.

CDR3 sequence (DNA): TGTGCCAGCAGCGCTCGACAGGGCGGAGGCTATGGCTACACCTTC. As protein: CASSARQGGGYGYTF. This sequence joins TRBV7-2 and TRBJ1-2; 7 bases fit TRBD1. Germline V gene lookup returns CDR1 SGHTA and CDR2 FQGNSA. The CDR3 totals 15 residues. J was trimmed by 4 bases and V by 5 bases; bases with no gene match: 10. The full variable domain, rest sourced from reference TRBV7-2 and TRBJ1-2, is GAGVSQSPSNKVTEKGKDVELRCDPISGHTALYWYRQSLGQGLEFLIYFQGNSAPDKSGLPSDRFSAERTGGSVSTLTIQRTQQEDSAVYLCASSARQGGGYGYTFGSGTRLTVV.

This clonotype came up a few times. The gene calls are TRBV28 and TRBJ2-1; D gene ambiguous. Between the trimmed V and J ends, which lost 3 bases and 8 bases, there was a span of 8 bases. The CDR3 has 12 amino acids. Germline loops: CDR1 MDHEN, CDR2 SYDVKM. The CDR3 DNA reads TGTGCCAGCAGTTTTCAGGTCTATGAGCAGTTCTTC. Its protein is CASSFQVYEQFF.

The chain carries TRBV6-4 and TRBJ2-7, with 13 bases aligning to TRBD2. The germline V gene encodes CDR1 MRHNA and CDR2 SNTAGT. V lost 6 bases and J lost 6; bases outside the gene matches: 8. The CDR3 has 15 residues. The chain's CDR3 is CASSDGLAGEGEQYF. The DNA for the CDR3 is TGTGCCAGCAGCGACGGACTAGCGGGAGAGGGCGAGCAGTACTTC.

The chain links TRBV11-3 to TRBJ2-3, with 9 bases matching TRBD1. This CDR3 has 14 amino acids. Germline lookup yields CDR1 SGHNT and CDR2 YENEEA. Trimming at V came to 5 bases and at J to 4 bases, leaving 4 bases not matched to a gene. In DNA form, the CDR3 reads TGTGCCAGCAGCCGGGACAGGGCGCCAGATACGCAGTATTTT. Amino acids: CASSRDRAPDTQYF. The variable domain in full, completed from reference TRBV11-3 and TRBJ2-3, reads EAGVVQSPRYKIIEKKQPVAFWCNPISGHNTLYWYLQNLGQGPELLIRYENEEAVDDSQLPKDRFSAERLKGVDSTLKIQPAELGDSAVYLCASSRDRAPDTQYFGPGTRLTVL.

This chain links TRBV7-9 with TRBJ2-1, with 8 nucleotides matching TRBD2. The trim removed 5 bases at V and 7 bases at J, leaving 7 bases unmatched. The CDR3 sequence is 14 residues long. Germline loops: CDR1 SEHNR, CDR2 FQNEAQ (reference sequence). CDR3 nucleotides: TGTGCCAGCAGCGCCCTACCGGGGGGGAATGAGCAGTTCTTC. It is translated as CASSALPGGNEQFF.

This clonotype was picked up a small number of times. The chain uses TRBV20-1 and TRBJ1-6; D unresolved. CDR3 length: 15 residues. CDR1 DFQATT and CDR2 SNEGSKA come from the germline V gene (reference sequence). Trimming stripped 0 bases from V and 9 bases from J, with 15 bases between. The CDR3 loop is CSAREAGSRISPLHF. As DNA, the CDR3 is TGCAGTGCTAGAGAGGCGGGATCGAGGATTTCACCCCTCCACTTT.

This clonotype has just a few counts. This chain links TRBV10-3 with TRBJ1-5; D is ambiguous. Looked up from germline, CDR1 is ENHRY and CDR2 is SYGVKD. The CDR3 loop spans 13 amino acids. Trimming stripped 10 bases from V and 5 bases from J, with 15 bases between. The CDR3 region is CATSLDGDQPQHF. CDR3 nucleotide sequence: TGTGCCACCTCTCTCGATGGGGATCAGCCCCAGCATTTT.

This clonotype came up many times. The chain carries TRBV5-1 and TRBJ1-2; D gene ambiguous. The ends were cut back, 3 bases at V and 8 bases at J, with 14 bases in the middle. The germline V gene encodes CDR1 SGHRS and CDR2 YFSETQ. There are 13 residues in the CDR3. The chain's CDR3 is CASSWTVDGGYTF. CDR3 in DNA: TGCGCCAGCAGCTGGACGGTCGATGGAGGCTACACCTTC.

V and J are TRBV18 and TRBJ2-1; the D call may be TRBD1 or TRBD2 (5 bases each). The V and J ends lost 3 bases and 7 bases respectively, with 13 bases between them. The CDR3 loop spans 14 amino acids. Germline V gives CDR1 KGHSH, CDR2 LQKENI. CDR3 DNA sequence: TGTGCCAGCTCACCCCCCCCGGGGCGAAATGAGCAGTTCTTC. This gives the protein CASSPPPGRNEQFF. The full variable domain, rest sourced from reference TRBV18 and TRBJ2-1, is NAGVMQNPRHLVRRRGQEARLRCSPMKGHSHVYWYRQLPEEGLKFMVYLQKENIIDESGMPKERFSAEFPKEGPSILRIQQVVRGDSAAYFCASSPPPGRNEQFFGPGTRLTVL.

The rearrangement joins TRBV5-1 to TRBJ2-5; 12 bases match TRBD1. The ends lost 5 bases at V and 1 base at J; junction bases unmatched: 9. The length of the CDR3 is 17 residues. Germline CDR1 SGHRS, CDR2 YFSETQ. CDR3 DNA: TGCGCCAGCAGGCGCGCCGGGACAGGGGGCTCCCAAGAGACCCAGTACTTC. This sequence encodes CASRRAGTGGSQETQYF.

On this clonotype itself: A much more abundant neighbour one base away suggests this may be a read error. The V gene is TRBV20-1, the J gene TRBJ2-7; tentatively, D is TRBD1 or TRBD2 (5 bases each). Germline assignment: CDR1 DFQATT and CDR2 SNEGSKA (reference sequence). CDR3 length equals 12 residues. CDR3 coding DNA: TGCAGTGCTAGAACCGGGGCCTACGATCAGTACTTC. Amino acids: CSARTGAYDQYF.

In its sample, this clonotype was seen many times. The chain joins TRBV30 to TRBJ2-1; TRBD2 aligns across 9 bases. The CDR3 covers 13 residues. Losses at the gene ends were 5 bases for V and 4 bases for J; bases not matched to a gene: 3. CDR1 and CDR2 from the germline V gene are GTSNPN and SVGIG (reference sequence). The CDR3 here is CAWGLAGYNEQFF. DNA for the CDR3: TGTGCCTGGGGGCTAGCGGGATACAATGAGCAGTTCTTC.

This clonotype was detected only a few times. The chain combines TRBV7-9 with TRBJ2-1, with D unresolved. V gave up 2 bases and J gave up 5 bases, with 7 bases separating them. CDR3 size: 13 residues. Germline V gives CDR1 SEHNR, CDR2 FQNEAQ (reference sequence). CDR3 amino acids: CASSLLMNNEQFF. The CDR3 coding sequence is TGTGCCAGCAGCTTACTTATGAACAATGAGCAGTTCTTC.

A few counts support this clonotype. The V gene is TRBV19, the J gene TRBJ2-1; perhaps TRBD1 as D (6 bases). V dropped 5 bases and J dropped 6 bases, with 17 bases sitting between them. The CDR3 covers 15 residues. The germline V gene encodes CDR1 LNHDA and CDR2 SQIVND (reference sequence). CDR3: CASSLWAGETNEQFF. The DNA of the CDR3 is TGTGCCAGTAGTTTATGGGCAGGGGAGACCAATGAGCAGTTCTTC.

The CDR3 spells CASSRTGGSDEQYF. CDR3 nucleotide sequence: TGTGCCAGCAGTAGGACAGGGGGCTCGGACGAGCAGTACTTC. The chain recombines TRBV6-1 with TRBJ2-7, with 11 bases that match TRBD1. This CDR3 has 14 residues. Germline V gene data show CDR1 as MNHNS and CDR2 as SASEGT. The junction had 5 bases not matched to a gene; V was cut back by 5 bases and J by 5 bases.

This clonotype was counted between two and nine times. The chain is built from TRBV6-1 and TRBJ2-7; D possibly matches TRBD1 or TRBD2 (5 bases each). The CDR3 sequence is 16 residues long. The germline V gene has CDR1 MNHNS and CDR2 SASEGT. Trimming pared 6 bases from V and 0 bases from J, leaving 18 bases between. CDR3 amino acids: CASRSGTHLISYEQYF. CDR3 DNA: TGTGCCAGCAGATCCGGGACCCACCTAATCTCCTACGAGCAGTACTTC.